This T cell receptor beta chain was captured by sequencing in a study of blood T cell repertoires in COVID-19 (dated by TCRdb to 2020 to 2022). Broadly, across the study: The collaborator samples originated in the United States, Italy and Spain and spanned the acute and convalescent phases of COVID-19. The material from the prospective study consisted of cDNA or gDNA derived from T cells, B-cell-depleted T cells, or PBMCs. Subjects who had been exposed to COVID-19, were actively infected with it, or had recovered from it provided the deeply sampled blood TCRbeta repertoires that made up the dataset. The repertoires were released in a freely available public database intended as a resource for research on the immune response to SARS-CoV-2. The samples were drawn from the first 160 participants of the ongoing ImmuneRACE study and from over a thousand subjects provided by 6 global collaborators. Sample metadata almost always included a de-identified subject ID, COVID-19 status, age in years and sex. Where available, HLA class I and class II types were obtained from metadata supplied by the sample provider rather than from assay-based typing.

Results the study describes overall, beyond this receptor: The amount of clinical and demographic metadata varied by source and participant and was provided uncurated.

TCRbeta CDR3 regions were amplified from genomic DNA by means of the immunoSEQ Assay, a bias-controlled multiplex PCR. Per the original workflow: The number of nucleated cells in each sample was estimated by amplification of reference gene primers within the assay. To quantify the absolute abundance of each unique TCRbeta CDR3 rearrangement, sequence reads were collapsed and filtered. For each sample, productive Simpson clonality was calculated as the square root of Simpson's diversity index over productive rearrangements. Here the immuneACCESS table is served through TCRdb, limited to in-frame sequences with V and J called. Missing clones are a known gap in these copies; in checked studies unresolved V genes cover under half, and the rest lacks a known reason. V, J and clone size reflect that table, while D and trimming were determined from the DNA. This sample comprises 78,000 or so clones, approximately 88% of them detected only once. Almost 6.5% of the sample is in the top ten clones.

Each collaborating institution followed its own protocols to collect whole blood in K2EDTA tubes. For TCRbeta analysis, collaborator samples were shipped as frozen whole blood, as isolated PBMCs, or as DNA extracted from either sample type. Regarding this clone: It has no known antigen specificity. No base quality values were provided; no much bigger clone lies one nucleotide off.

The germline V gene supplies CDR1 MNHEY and CDR2 SVGAGI. Between the V and J ends, shortened by 0 bases and 4 bases respectively, the junction contains 12 bases. The CDR3 covers 16 residues, taking in both the cysteine and the phenylalanine. The DNA shown is the 48-base CDR3, in frame from base 1. The receptor was isolated from a woman in her fifties or sixties with acute or convalescent COVID-19. The sample consisted of peripheral blood. The sequence links TRBV6-5 to TRBJ1-4; no confident D gene assignment can be made. The sequenced DNA is TGTGCCAGCAGTTACTCGAACAGAAGATATAATGAAAAACTGTTTTTT. It translates as CASSYSNRRYNEKLFF.